What follows are 28 T cell receptor beta chains derived from one specimen sequenced in a study of OX40 agonist ivuxolimab in advanced cancers. Here immunoSEQ multiplex PCR was the method, and the copy in TCRdb shows in-frame clones only, minus some. The data hold approximately 76,000 clones, with nearly 95% observed a single time. The sequencing used CD4+ or CD8+ T cells sorted from blood, collected in a trial of the OX40 agonist ivuxolimab. These receptors originate from an adult with an advanced solid tumor such as melanoma, head and neck, liver or kidney cancer.

This chain uses TRBV5-6 with TRBJ2-7; 7 bases are shared with TRBD1. The CDR3 consists of 16 residues. Germline V gene sequence: CDR1 SGHDT, CDR2 YYEEEE. J lost 2 bases, V lost 0 bases, and 8 bases had no gene match. This CDR3 reads CASSLVGQLKTYEQYF. CDR3 sequence (DNA): TGTGCCAGCAGCTTGGTGGGACAGTTAAAGACCTACGAGCAGTACTTC.

This chain joins TRBV7-3 and TRBJ2-4; possibly TRBD2 for D (6 bases). The CDR3 is 18 residues long. Trimming cost V 3 bases and J 0 bases, with 18 bases left between them. CDR1 SGHTA and CDR2 FQGTGA come from the germline V gene. The CDR3 spells CASSFVGNAGLAKNIQYF. Here the CDR3 DNA reads TGTGCCAGCAGCTTCGTCGGGAACGCGGGGCTAGCCAAAAACATTCAGTACTTC.

V usage is TRBV19 and J usage is TRBJ2-1; 8 nucleotides match TRBD2. V was clipped by 9 bases and J by 10 bases; unmatched bases: 11. The CDR3 sequence is 13 residues long. Germline V gene data show CDR1 as LNHDA and CDR2 as SQIVND (reference sequence). The CDR3 DNA reads as TGTGCCAGCACCGGGACTAGTCGATGGGAGCAGTTCTTC. Amino acids: CASTGTSRWEQFF. Full variable domain (outside the CDR3, taken from reference TRBV19 and TRBJ2-1): DGGITQSPKYLFRKEGQNVTLSCEQNLNHDAMYWYRQDPGQGLRLIYYSQIVNDFQKGDIAEGYSVSREKKESFPLTVTSAQKNPTAFYLCASTGTSRWEQFFGPGTRLTVL.

The chain is built from TRBV7-2 and TRBJ2-7, with TRBD1 matching over 10 bases. Germline-derived CDR1 and CDR2 are SGHTA and FQGNSA. The CDR3 contains 14 residues. Trimming at V came to 5 bases and at J to 5 bases, leaving 6 bases not matched to a gene. CDR3 sequence (DNA): TGTGCCAGCAGCGGGAGGACAGGGGGGAACGAGCAGTACTTC. Encoded protein: CASSGRTGGNEQYF.

As regards this clone: This same CDR3 is encoded by further DNA sequences in the sample. This rearrangement joins TRBV7-9 to TRBJ2-7; D is possibly TRBD2 (5 bases). CDR3 size: 12 residues. V was clipped by 5 bases and J by 2 bases, with 7 bases between them. CDR1 is SEHNR and CDR2 is FQNEAQ in the germline V gene (reference sequence). The CDR3 loop is CASSSGTYEQYF. For the CDR3, the DNA is TGTGCCAGCAGCAGCGGTACCTACGAGCAGTACTTC.

This chain uses TRBV13 with TRBJ2-1; the match to TRBD2 covers 10 bases. V dropped 0 bases and J dropped 8; count of bases not matched to a gene: 7. CDR1 is PRHDT, CDR2 FYEKMQ, per germline (reference sequence). The CDR3 extends over 16 amino acids. CDR3 loop: CASSLGLASGSDEQFF. For the CDR3, the DNA is TGTGCCAGCAGCTTAGGCCTGGCTAGCGGGAGTGATGAGCAGTTCTTC.

The chain joins TRBV19 to TRBJ2-5; TRBD2 matches at 7 bases. Germline V gene data show CDR1 as LNHDA and CDR2 as SQIVND (reference sequence). The trim removed 4 bases at V and 1 base at J, leaving 9 bases unmatched. The CDR3 runs 16 residues. The CDR3 bases are TGTGCCAGTAGTACCGACCCTAGCGGCCCCCAAGAGACCCAGTACTTC. Translated: CASSTDPSGPQETQYF.

This clone was observed a single time. The chain is built from TRBV2 and TRBJ2-1; perhaps TRBD2 as D (6 bases). Germline assignment: CDR1 SNHLY and CDR2 FYNNEI. V was pared by 5 bases and J by 10 bases, with 18 bases between. This CDR3 is built from 14 residues. As DNA, the CDR3 is TGTGCCAGCAGTATTCGGGAGCCGAATAGGGAGCAGTTCTTC. Protein: CASSIREPNREQFF.

The chain uses TRBV27 and TRBJ2-5; D unresolved. The DNA end favors TRBJ2-7, so the J call may be wrong. Germline loops: CDR1 MNHEY, CDR2 SMNVEV (reference sequence). This CDR3 has 16 amino acids. DNA for the CDR3: TGTGCCAGCAGTTTAGTATCCCCGGCGGCCCTGAGCGAGCAGTACTTC. Protein: CASSLVSPAALSEQYF.

The J gene is TRBJ2-7, the V gene TRBV9, with TRBD2 matching over 11 bases. The germline V gene encodes CDR1 SGDLS and CDR2 YYNGEE. Germline trimming cut 0 bases from V and 4 bases from J; bases unmatched to any gene: 6. This CDR3 is built from 16 residues. CDR3 sequence: CASSVDGTSGPYEQYF. The CDR3 DNA reads as TGTGCCAGCAGCGTAGACGGGACTAGCGGACCTTACGAGCAGTACTTC.

This clone is a singleton in its sample. This chain connects TRBV19 to TRBJ1-2; D possibly corresponds to TRBD1 (5 bases). The V gene's germline CDR1 is LNHDA and CDR2 SQIVND (reference sequence). CDR3 length equals 15 residues. The V and J ends lost 9 bases and 0 bases respectively, with 17 bases between them. DNA of the CDR3: TGTGCCAGCAGCCCTCTCGGGGGGACTAACTATGGCTACACCTTC. This gives the protein CASSPLGGTNYGYTF.

This chain joins TRBV7-8 and TRBJ2-1; a weak D match, TRBD2 (6 bases). V gave up 5 bases and J gave up 4 bases, with 9 bases separating them. The CDR3 loop spans 13 amino acids. Looked up from germline, CDR1 is SGHVS and CDR2 is FQNEAQ. The CDR3 nucleotides are TGTGCCAGCAGCCCGCTAGCGTACAATGAGCAGTTCTTC. As protein: CASSPLAYNEQFF.

The genes are TRBV7-8 and TRBJ2-7, with 8 bases identical to TRBD2. The V gene's germline CDR1 is SGHVS and CDR2 FQNEAQ. V lost 4 bases and J lost 3; bases outside the gene matches: 8. The CDR3 has 15 amino acids. Here the CDR3 reads CASSSLSGSVYEQYF. Written as DNA, the CDR3 is TGTGCCAGCAGCTCCTTAAGCGGGAGCGTCTACGAGCAGTACTTC.

The rearrangement joins TRBV4-3 to TRBJ1-6; D possibly corresponds to TRBD1 (5 bases). The CDR3 spans 16 residues. Trimming cost V 1 base and J 10 bases, with 17 bases left between them. Germline V gene sequence: CDR1 LGHNA, CDR2 YSLEER. Here the CDR3 reads CASSQGTSGRGSPLHF. Written as DNA, the CDR3 is TGCGCCAGCAGCCAAGGAACGTCAGGGAGGGGATCACCCCTCCACTTT.

V is TRBV27 and J is TRBJ1-4; D unclear. CDR1 and CDR2 from the germline V gene are MNHEY and SMNVEV (reference sequence). The CDR3 length is 15 residues. V lost 3 bases and J 4 bases, leaving 12 bases between the germline ends. CDR3 sequence reads: CASSLFSSFNEKLFF. The DNA for the CDR3 is TGTGCCAGCAGTTTGTTCTCCTCCTTTAATGAAAAACTGTTTTTT.

This chain uses TRBV7-9 with TRBJ2-7, with 8 bases aligning to TRBD1. Germline V gene data show CDR1 as SEHNR and CDR2 as FQNEAQ (reference sequence). CDR3 length: 14 amino acids. The V gene end was trimmed by 5 bases and the J gene end by 5 bases; junction bases not matched to a gene: 8. The CDR3 protein is CASSPGQGIDEQYF. In nucleotides, the CDR3 is TGTGCCAGCAGCCCCGGACAGGGAATTGACGAGCAGTACTTC. The full variable domain, its missing parts supplied by reference TRBV7-9 and TRBJ2-7, is DTGVSQNPRHKITKRGQNVTFRCDPISEHNRLYWYRQTLGQGPEFLTYFQNEAQLEKSRLLSDRFSAERPKGSFSTLEIQRTEQGDSAMYLCASSPGQGIDEQYFGPGTRLTVT.

The chain carries TRBV28 and TRBJ1-4, with D maybe TRBD1 (5 bases). This CDR3 contains 15 residues. Deletions cut 8 bases from V and 1 base from J, with 14 bases between. CDR1 and CDR2 from the germline V gene are MDHEN and SYDVKM. The CDR3 reads CASRRGPGTNEKLFF. As DNA, the CDR3 is TGTGCCAGCCGGAGGGGTCCAGGAACTAATGAAAAACTGTTTTTT.

A remark on this clone: Germline and junction disagree at one end, which may indicate a read error. V and J are TRBV27 and TRBJ2-1, with D possibly matching TRBD2 (6 bases). This CDR3 has 12 amino acids. The germline V gene encodes CDR1 MNHEY and CDR2 SMNVEV (reference sequence). CDR3 sequence reads: CASSYAGSLVIF. The CDR3 DNA is TGTGCCAGCAGCTACGCGGGGTCATTAGTGATCTTC.

The J gene is TRBJ2-4, the V gene TRBV12-5; 10 positions match TRBD2. V gave up 0 bases and J gave up 5 bases; unmatched junction bases: 4. The CDR3 length is 16 residues. Germline V gives CDR1 LGHNT, CDR2 FRNRAP. The CDR3 DNA is TGTGCTAGTGGTTTGGTCCCAGCGGGAGGGCAAAACATTCAGTACTTC. As protein: CASGLVPAGGQNIQYF.

In its sample, this clone was seen once. This chain joins TRBV5-1 and TRBJ2-7, with 9 bases lining up with TRBD2. This CDR3 has 14 residues. Germline CDR1 SGHRS, CDR2 YFSETQ. V lost 2 bases to trimming and J lost 5 bases; unmatched junction nucleotides: 5. The CDR3 loop is CASSFYSGSDEQYF. The CDR3 DNA is TGCGCCAGCAGCTTTTATAGCGGGAGTGACGAGCAGTACTTC.

The chain has TRBV28 and TRBJ2-5; D might be TRBD1 (6 bases). Trimming removed 2 bases from V and 5 bases from J, with 12 bases in between. Germline CDR1 and CDR2: MDHEN and SYDVKM. The CDR3 sequence is 14 residues long. The chain's CDR3 is CASSLRGSRETQYF. In nucleotides, the CDR3 is TGTGCCAGCAGTTTAAGGGGGAGCCGGGAGACCCAGTACTTC.

The V gene is TRBV6-5, the J gene TRBJ2-7; 14 nucleotides line up with TRBD2. CDR3 length equals 14 residues. V lost 6 bases to trimming and J lost 6 bases; unmatched junction nucleotides: 4. The germline gives CDR1 MNHEY, CDR2 SVGAGI. The CDR3 loop is CASRPGLAGAEQYF. The DNA for the CDR3 is TGTGCCAGCAGACCGGGACTAGCGGGAGCCGAGCAGTACTTC.

This chain joins TRBV7-9 and TRBJ2-7; D is uncertain. The CDR3 totals 13 residues. Germline V lookup: CDR1 SEHNR, CDR2 FQNEAQ (reference sequence). The V end was cut by 5 bases, the J end by 1 base, with 9 bases between. The CDR3 reads CASSDGRSYEQYF. The CDR3 bases are TGTGCCAGCAGCGATGGGCGTTCCTACGAGCAGTACTTC.

This chain connects TRBV7-9 to TRBJ2-1; 7 nucleotides line up with TRBD2. Germline CDR1 is SEHNR and CDR2 is FQNEAQ (reference sequence). J gave up 0 bases and V 5 bases, and 7 bases lay outside the gene matches. CDR3 length: 16 residues. The CDR3 DNA sequence: TGTGCCAGCAGCCTCCGACTAGCAGGCTCCTACAATGAGCAGTTCTTC. Its protein is CASSLRLAGSYNEQFF.

The rearrangement links TRBV27 to TRBJ2-7, with 10 positions matching TRBD1. Germline loops: CDR1 MNHEY, CDR2 SMNVEV (reference sequence). This CDR3 comprises 15 residues. Trimming took 5 bases from V and 4 from J; bases not matched to a gene: 8. CDR3 region: CASSNRQGARYEQYF. CDR3 sequence (DNA): TGTGCCAGCAGTAATAGACAGGGGGCGCGATACGAGCAGTACTTC.

The gene calls are TRBV28 and TRBJ2-3, with D unclear. V was clipped by 3 bases and J by 5 bases, with 9 bases between them. Germline V gene data show CDR1 as MDHEN and CDR2 as SYDVKM. This CDR3 comprises 13 residues. The CDR3 spells CASSFRAGDTQYF. CDR3 sequence (DNA): TGTGCCAGCAGTTTTCGGGCCGGAGATACGCAGTATTTT.

The V call is TRBV5-5, the J call TRBJ2-7; D gene unclear. CDR1 SGHKS and CDR2 YYEKEE come from the germline V gene (reference sequence). The V end lost 1 base, the J end lost 5 bases, and 7 bases lay between the germline ends. This CDR3 comprises 12 residues. The CDR3: CASSLPTHEQYF. The CDR3 nucleotides are TGTGCCAGCAGCTTGCCCACCCACGAGCAGTACTTC.

This rearrangement joins TRBV5-4 to TRBJ2-6, with D maybe TRBD2 (5 bases). This CDR3 contains 15 residues. CDR1 is SGHNT, CDR2 YYREEE, per germline (reference sequence). The V gene lost 4 bases and the J gene lost 0 bases, with 8 bases spanning the gap. CDR3 in DNA: TGTGCCAGCAGCCAGGCGGGCTCTGGGGCCAACGTCCTGACTTTC. Its translation is CASSQAGSGANVLTF.